This T cell receptor beta chain was sequenced in a study of shared clonotypes between healthy human individuals. Study as a whole: Ranging from 18 to 49 in age, donors were a couple of women and a few men.

The study, taken as a whole, reports: Donor clonotype sharing was expected to depend on sequencing depth.

Measured with immunoSEQ multiplex PCR; TCRdb has only the in-frame clones, and not every one. This sample has roughly 480,000 clones, with around 80% found just once. Comment on this clone: Its specificity is unknown.

The CDR3 is made up of 15 amino acids. The V and J ends lost 0 bases and 4 bases respectively, with 10 bases between them. Germline V gene sequence: CDR1 LGHNA, CDR2 YSLEER. The chain joins TRBV4-3 to TRBJ1-5; no clear D gene. Sequencing was carried out using PBMCs. This receptor was obtained from a woman in her thirties or forties in good health. Some clones in this sample may be carry-over from other donors' samples. CDR3 sequence: CASSQDSAVNQPQHF. The CDR3 nucleotides read TGCGCCAGCAGCCAAGATTCGGCTGTAAATCAGCCCCAGCATTTT.